The 3 T cell receptor beta chains below were found in one sample sequenced in a study of T cells in Graves' hyperthyroidism and ophthalmopathy (dated by TCRdb to the late 2010s). The library was obtained by multiplex PCR. The data were produced on an Illumina HiSeq 2000. The TCR beta CDR3 regions were amplified from the RNA transcripts. For the first round of RT-PCR on the TCR CDR3, the HTBI primer set was used together with the Qiagen OneStep RT-PCR kit. The public reads were quality trimmed at Q25 with fastp and then assembled into clones with MiXCR by TCRdb, keeping productive beta chains. Under each unique CDR3 protein, matching rows form one entry showing the most common genes and DNA. The sample yields 800,000 or so distinct CDR3 sequences; about 38% were counted once. The ten largest clones represent over 8% of the sample. Sequenced input: blood. All receptors come from a man between 18 and 35 years old with Graves' hyperthyroidism.

This clonotype was counted many times. The chain links TRBV2 to TRBJ2-2; the D is unclear. The germline V gene has CDR1 SNHLY and CDR2 FYNNEI. CDR3 length equals 15 residues. Trimming took 3 bases from V and 4 from J, leaving 12 bases between them. CDR3 nucleotides: TGTGCCAGCAGTGACGAACGGGTGGCCACCGGGGAGCTGTTTTTT. Protein sequence: CASSDERVATGELFF.

This clonotype came up many times. The chain couples TRBV14 to TRBJ1-3; D is uncertain. Germline CDR1 SGHDN, CDR2 FVKESK. V was pared by 3 bases and J by 0 bases, with 6 bases between. The CDR3 has 14 amino acids. The CDR3 is CASSHFSSGNTIYF. The CDR3 nucleotides are TGTGCCAGCAGCCACTTCTCCTCTGGAAACACCATATATTTT.

Notes on this clonotype: A single base separates this from a much larger clone, so it may be a read error. The chain combines TRBV5-1 with TRBJ1-1, with D unclear. From germline, CDR1 is SGHRS and CDR2 YFSETQ. Trimming removed 0 bases at V and 4 bases at J, with 7 bases between. The CDR3 runs 13 residues. CDR3 DNA sequence: TGCGCCAGCAGCTTGGATGCAAGCACTGAAGCTTTCTTT. It encodes CASSLDASTEAFF.